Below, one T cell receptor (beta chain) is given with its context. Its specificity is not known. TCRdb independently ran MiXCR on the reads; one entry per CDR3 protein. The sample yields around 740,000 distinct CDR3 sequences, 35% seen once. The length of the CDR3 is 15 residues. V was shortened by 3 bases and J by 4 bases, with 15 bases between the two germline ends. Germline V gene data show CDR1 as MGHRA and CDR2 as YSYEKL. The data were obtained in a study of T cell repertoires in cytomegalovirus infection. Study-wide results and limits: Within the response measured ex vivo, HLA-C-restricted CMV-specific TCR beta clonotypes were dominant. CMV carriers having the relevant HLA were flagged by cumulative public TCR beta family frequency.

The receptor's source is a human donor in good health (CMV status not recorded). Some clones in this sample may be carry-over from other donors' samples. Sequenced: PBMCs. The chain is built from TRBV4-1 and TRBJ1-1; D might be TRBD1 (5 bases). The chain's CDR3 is CASSQDRGAPTEAFF. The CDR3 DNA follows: TGCGCCAGCAGCCAGGACCGTGGGGCTCCCACTGAAGCTTTCTTT.